Shown below are 9 T cell receptor beta chains from a single sample sequenced in a study of beta chain features in type 1 diabetes. The entirety of the isolated RNA underwent reverse transcription, so expressed TCRB transcripts were sequenced. The protocol was immunoSEQ multiplex PCR, while the TCRdb copy is restricted to in-frame clones and leaves out a portion. The data show a few hundred thousand clones, 25% to 30% seen once. Sequenced sample: central memory CD4+ T cells from blood. The receptors shown here come from a man younger than 45 in good health.

In this sample, this clone turned up a few times. This chain uses TRBV5-1 with TRBJ1-1; the match to TRBD1 covers 10 bases. J was trimmed by 10 bases and V by 3 bases; bases with no gene match: 6. CDR3 length: 13 residues. Germline loops: CDR1 SGHRS, CDR2 YFSETQ. DNA of the CDR3: TGCGCCAGCAGCTCCGGACAGGGGGGCGCAGCTTTCTTT. It translates to CASSSGQGGAAFF.

This clone was observed once. The CDR3 DNA is TGTGCCAGCAGCTTCCCCCCGCAGGGACGAGTAGAGACCCAGTACTTC. Its translation is CASSFPPQGRVETQYF. This chain connects TRBV7-9 to TRBJ2-5; tentatively, D is TRBD1 or TRBD2 (5 bases each). The germline CDR1 and CDR2 sequences are SEHNR and FQNEAQ (reference sequence). The V gene lost 3 bases and the J gene lost 4 bases, with 18 bases spanning the gap. The CDR3 is made up of 16 amino acids. Complete variable domain (other parts from reference TRBV7-9 and TRBJ2-5): DTGVSQNPRHKITKRGQNVTFRCDPISEHNRLYWYRQTLGQGPEFLTYFQNEAQLEKSRLLSDRFSAERPKGSFSTLEIQRTEQGDSAMYLCASSFPPQGRVETQYFGPGTRLLVL.

The chain employs TRBV19 and TRBJ1-5, with D tentatively TRBD1 (5 bases). The CDR3 contains 15 residues. Germline CDR1 and CDR2: LNHDA and SQIVND (reference sequence). With 5 bases removed from V and 4 bases from J, the gap between germline ends came to 15 bases. CDR3 amino acids: CASSQVAGRNQPQHF. DNA for the CDR3: TGTGCCAGTAGTCAGGTGGCAGGGCGGAATCAGCCCCAGCATTTT.

The chain combines TRBV7-9 with TRBJ1-5; D is undetermined. The CDR3 sequence is 13 residues long. V lost 5 bases and J 2 bases, leaving 7 bases between the germline ends. Per germline, CDR1 SEHNR and CDR2 FQNEAQ (reference sequence). CDR3 loop: CASSNAGNQPQHF. The CDR3 bases are TGTGCCAGCAGCAATGCCGGCAATCAGCCCCAGCATTTT.

This clone appeared a few times. In nucleotides, the CDR3 is TGTGCCAGCAGCTTAGGTACCCCCCGAAACGGGGCTTTCTTT. Its translation: CASSLGTPRNGAFF. V usage is TRBV11-2 and J usage is TRBJ1-1; D gene unclear. The CDR3 is 14 amino acids. Per germline, CDR1 SGHAT and CDR2 FQNNGV. V was shortened by 1 base and J by 11 bases, with 17 bases between the two germline ends.

This clone was counted many times. The chain recombines TRBV7-8 with TRBJ2-5; 7 nucleotides line up with TRBD1. The CDR3 is 14 amino acids. Trimming at V came to 4 bases and at J to 1 base, leaving 3 bases not matched to a gene. In germline, CDR1 is SGHVS, CDR2 FQNEAQ. CDR3 sequence: CASSSGTVQETQYF. The CDR3 nucleotides are TGTGCCAGCAGCTCAGGGACAGTCCAAGAGACCCAGTACTTC.

This clone was detected only a few times. The gene calls are TRBV30 and TRBJ2-2; D might be TRBD1 (6 bases). This CDR3 has 17 residues. Germline loops: CDR1 GTSNPN, CDR2 SVGIG (reference sequence). V lost 2 bases to trimming and J lost 1 base, with 17 bases between them. In nucleotides, the CDR3 is TGTGCCTGGAGTTGGACAGCCGAAACGAAGAACACCGGGGAGCTGTTTTTT. It specifies CAWSWTAETKNTGELFF.

This clone has more than one count but fewer than ten. The chain recombines TRBV15 with TRBJ2-1; 10 bases map to TRBD2. With 6 bases clipped from V and 4 bases from J, the junction kept 6 bases outside the gene matches. Germline V lookup: CDR1 LNHNV, CDR2 YYDKDF (reference sequence). This CDR3 is built from 15 residues. This chain's CDR3 is CATSPGTSVYNEQFF. The CDR3 bases are TGTGCCACCAGTCCCGGGACTAGCGTATACAATGAGCAGTTCTTC.

This clone came up a few times. This chain uses TRBV7-2 with TRBJ2-1; D call uncertain. The germline CDR1 and CDR2 sequences are SGHTA and FQGNSA. Trimming stripped 6 bases from V and 11 bases from J, with 17 bases between. The CDR3 sequence is 13 residues long. For the CDR3, the DNA is TGTGCCAGCAGGGAGACTGCCTTTCGTCAGCAGTTCTTC. It translates to CASRETAFRQQFF.